Below are 26 T cell receptor beta chains sequenced from a single sample in a study of T cell responses to AZD1222 COVID-19 vaccine. Repertoires were generated with immunoSEQ multiplex PCR, while TCRdb's copy carries only in-frame clones and drops some. The table has around 140,000 clones, about nine tenths seen once. Sample: peripheral blood, taken on day 0 of AZD1222 vaccination. All receptors come from an adult in good health.

The CDR3 DNA reads TGTGCCAGCAGCCCGGGACTTATGATGACTGAAGCTTTCTTT. Its translation is CASSPGLMMTEAFF. J is TRBJ1-1 and V is TRBV3-1 (or the pseudogene TRBV3-2); weak D call: TRBD1 (5 bases). There are 14 residues in the CDR3. Germline V gives CDR1 LGHDT, CDR2 YNNKEL (reference sequence). V was trimmed by 4 bases and J by 5 bases, leaving 14 bases between them.

The rearrangement joins TRBV12-3 or TRBV12-4 to TRBJ1-2, with D unresolved. V shed 1 base and J shed 8 bases, with 11 bases lying between them. This CDR3 comprises 13 residues. CDR3 region: CASSLVEHGGYTF. CDR3 DNA: TGTGCCAGCAGTTTAGTTGAGCACGGGGGCTACACCTTC.

V and J are TRBV7-8 and TRBJ1-6, with 9 bases matching TRBD1. V shed 5 bases, J shed 9 bases, and the junction held 8 bases outside the gene matches. Germline CDR1 SGHVS, CDR2 FQNEAQ. The CDR3 contains 15 residues. The CDR3 DNA reads TGTGCCAGCAGCGGGCGGGACAGGGAGTTTTCACCCCTCCACTTT. Amino acids: CASSGRDREFSPLHF. The whole variable domain, filled in from reference TRBV7-8 and TRBJ1-6, reads GAGVSQSPRYKVAKRGQDVALRCDPISGHVSLFWYQQALGQGPEFLTYFQNEAQLDKSGLPSDRFFAERPEGSVSTLKIQRTQQEDSAVYLCASSGRDREFSPLHFGNGTRLTVT.

This chain uses TRBV6-5 with TRBJ1-1; 12 nucleotides agree with TRBD1. V shed 7 bases and J 5 bases; nucleotides not matched to a gene: 8. The germline gives CDR1 MNHEY, CDR2 SVGAGI. This CDR3 is 15 amino acids long. The CDR3 DNA reads TGTGCCAGCACGTCCGGGACAGGGGGCAGAACTGAAGCTTTCTTT. Protein sequence: CASTSGTGGRTEAFF.

The rearrangement uses TRBV19 and TRBJ2-5; 10 bases line up with TRBD1. V dropped 4 bases and J dropped 4; count of bases not matched to a gene: 3. The germline V gene has CDR1 LNHDA and CDR2 SQIVND (reference sequence). The CDR3 has 14 amino acids. The CDR3 sequence: CASSTGTGAETQYF. CDR3 sequence (DNA): TGTGCCAGTAGTACCGGGACAGGGGCAGAGACCCAGTACTTC.

This chain joins TRBV5-1 and TRBJ2-5, with D unresolved. V lost 0 bases, J lost 5 bases, and 2 bases lay in between. Germline V lookup: CDR1 SGHRS, CDR2 YFSETQ. The CDR3 sequence is 11 residues long. In DNA form, the CDR3 reads TGCGCCAGCAGCTTGGACGAGACCCAGTACTTC. Residues: CASSLDETQYF.

The chain uses TRBV12-3 or TRBV12-4 and TRBJ2-7; D is uncertain. Deletions cut 3 bases from V and 5 bases from J, with 8 bases between. The CDR3 totals 12 residues. The chain's CDR3 is CASSFIRNEQYF. The CDR3 region has the DNA TGTGCCAGCAGTTTTATCCGGAACGAGCAGTACTTC.

Only a few counts were recorded for this clone. The chain combines TRBV11-3 with TRBJ2-1; TRBD2 matches 8 bases. The germline V gene has CDR1 SGHNT and CDR2 YENEEA. The CDR3 runs 16 residues. J gave up 4 bases and V 5 bases, and 10 bases lay outside the gene matches. The CDR3 sequence: CASSLHSSGGYNEQFF. The CDR3 DNA follows: TGTGCCAGCAGCCTGCATTCAAGCGGGGGTTACAATGAGCAGTTCTTC.

This clone was recorded a few times. The chain combines TRBV28 with TRBJ1-5; D gene unclear. Trimming left V 6 bases short and J 5 bases short, with 17 bases between. The CDR3 sequence is 15 residues long. CDR1 is MDHEN, CDR2 SYDVKM, per germline. CDR3 in amino acids: CASRGTGSLHQPQHF. In DNA, the CDR3 is TGTGCCAGCAGGGGAACGGGGTCTCTCCATCAGCCCCAGCATTTT.

The chain links TRBV7-2 to TRBJ2-7; 7 bases fit TRBD2. The germline CDR1 and CDR2 sequences are SGHTA and FQGNSA. V lost 4 bases to trimming and J lost 2 bases; unmatched junction nucleotides: 2. The CDR3 runs to 13 residues. DNA of the CDR3: TGTGCCAGCAGCTACCGGGGGGCCTACGAGCAGTACTTC. Protein sequence: CASSYRGAYEQYF.

V gene TRBV9 combines with J gene TRBJ2-5, with D perhaps matching TRBD1 (6 bases). V lost 3 bases and J 5 bases, leaving 17 bases between the germline ends. The CDR3 contains 15 residues. Per germline, CDR1 SGDLS and CDR2 YYNGEE. CDR3: CASSATGSMGETQYF. The DNA of the CDR3 is TGTGCCAGCAGCGCTACAGGGAGCATGGGGGAGACCCAGTACTTC.

The genes are TRBV10-3 and TRBJ2-2, with 10 nucleotides matching TRBD2. Unmatched junction bases numbered 8, after V lost 6 bases and J lost 4 bases. Per the germline V gene, CDR1 is ENHRY and CDR2 is SYGVKD. The CDR3 runs to 16 residues. CDR3 DNA: TGTGCCATCAGGACTAGCGGGTTTAAGAGCACCGGGGAGCTGTTTTTT. This translates into CAIRTSGFKSTGELFF.

The rearrangement links TRBV19 to TRBJ2-2; D is unresolved. V lost 0 bases and J lost 3, with 20 bases in between. The V gene's germline CDR1 is LNHDA and CDR2 SQIVND (reference sequence). This CDR3 has 19 amino acids. The CDR3 loop reads CASSIDRAWTVGDTGELFF. CDR3 coding DNA: TGTGCCAGTAGTATAGATCGCGCGTGGACGGTGGGCGACACCGGGGAGCTGTTTTTT.

The chain couples TRBV6-2 or TRBV6-3 to TRBJ1-4, with TRBD1 matching over 12 bases. The CDR3 consists of 17 residues. CDR1 MNHEY and CDR2 SVGEGT come from the germline V gene. After removal of 4 bases from V and 7 bases from J, the junction contained 10 bases not matched to a gene. The CDR3 is CASSSGTGGSIGEKLFF. The DNA of the CDR3 is TGTGCCAGCAGTTCCGGGACAGGGGGCTCGATCGGTGAAAAACTGTTTTTT.

The chain recombines TRBV9 with TRBJ1-2; unclear D gene. Trimming took 0 bases from V and 6 from J, leaving 15 bases between them. Germline CDR1 SGDLS, CDR2 YYNGEE. The CDR3 length is 15 residues. CDR3: CASSVGKGLGNGYTF. CDR3 DNA: TGTGCCAGCAGCGTAGGCAAGGGATTAGGAAATGGCTACACCTTC. Variable domain in full (rest from reference TRBV9 and TRBJ1-2): DSGVTQTPKHLITATGQRVTLRCSPRSGDLSVYWYQQSLDQGLQFLIQYYNGEERAKGNILERFSAQQFPDLHSELNLSSLELGDSALYFCASSVGKGLGNGYTFGSGTRLTVV.

The V and J genes are TRBV14 and TRBJ1-4, with TRBD1 as a possible D gene (6 bases). This CDR3 comprises 16 residues. Germline V gene sequence: CDR1 SGHDN, CDR2 FVKESK. Deletions cut 1 base from V and 4 bases from J, with 13 bases between. DNA for the CDR3: TGTGCCAGCAGCCAAGTGGGGACAAGGTTTAATGAAAAACTGTTTTTT. It codes for CASSQVGTRFNEKLFF. The full variable domain, in which reference TRBV14 and TRBJ1-4 provide the parts outside the CDR3, is EAGVTQFPSHSVIEKGQTVTLRCDPISGHDNLYWYRRVMGKEIKFLLHFVKESKQDESGMPNNRFLAERTGGTYSTLKVQPAELEDSGVYFCASSQVGTRFNEKLFFGSGTQLSVL.

J is TRBJ1-1 and V is TRBV20-1; 8 nucleotides agree with TRBD1. The CDR3 covers 14 residues. With V trimmed by 3 bases and J by 8 bases, 11 bases remained unmatched. CDR1 and CDR2 from the germline V gene are DFQATT and SNEGSKA (reference sequence). In DNA form, the CDR3 reads TGCAGTGCTAGTTTCCGGCAGGGGGCTGCCGAAGCTTTCTTT. Translating gives CSASFRQGAAEAFF.

This clone was counted a few times. The chain joins TRBV28 to TRBJ1-1, with no clear D. CDR1 is MDHEN and CDR2 is SYDVKM in the germline V gene. Trimming shortened V by 6 bases and J by 4 bases, and 12 bases separated the two germline ends. CDR3 length: 13 residues. The CDR3, as DNA: TGTGCCAGCAGCTCACCCCGGGTCACTGAAGCTTTCTTT. Amino acid sequence: CASSSPRVTEAFF.

The chain couples TRBV6-1 to TRBJ1-1; perhaps TRBD1 as D (6 bases). The germline gives CDR1 MNHNS, CDR2 SASEGT. V shed 2 bases and J shed 5 bases, with 12 bases lying between them. This CDR3 has 14 amino acids. Here the CDR3 reads CASSERGGWTEAFF. The CDR3 DNA follows: TGTGCCAGCAGTGAACGGGGGGGCTGGACTGAAGCTTTCTTT.

This clone was picked up a small number of times. The chain recombines TRBV2 with TRBJ1-5; D not resolved. This CDR3 is built from 14 residues. V shed 5 bases and J shed 2 bases, with 10 bases lying between them. Germline V gene sequence: CDR1 SNHLY, CDR2 FYNNEI. CDR3: CASSPESGNQPQHF. As DNA, the CDR3 is TGTGCCAGCAGTCCAGAGAGCGGCAATCAGCCCCAGCATTTT.

The DNA of the CDR3 is TGTGCCAGCAGTTTGGGATCCCGAGGGAATGAAAAACTGTTTTTT. It specifies CASSLGSRGNEKLFF. The gene calls are TRBV6-2 or TRBV6-3 and TRBJ1-4; D not resolved. The V end lost 4 bases, the J end lost 5 bases, and 14 bases lay between the germline ends. This CDR3 comprises 15 residues. CDR1 and CDR2 from the germline V gene are MNHEY and SVGEGT.

The V call is TRBV5-1, the J call TRBJ1-2, with 9 bases identical to TRBD1. The CDR3 totals 15 residues. The V gene's germline CDR1 is SGHRS and CDR2 YFSETQ. V shed 3 bases and J 3 bases; nucleotides not matched to a gene: 6. CDR3 residues: CASSYGTGRDYGYTF. CDR3 in DNA: TGCGCCAGCAGCTACGGGACAGGGCGTGACTATGGCTACACCTTC.

This sequence joins TRBV6-2 or TRBV6-3 and TRBJ1-2; D not resolved. The CDR3 is 14 residues long. Trimming shortened V by 5 bases and J by 5 bases, and 15 bases separated the two germline ends. Germline V lookup: CDR1 MNHEY, CDR2 SVGEGT. The CDR3 reads CASSIRASSYGYTF. CDR3 coding DNA: TGTGCCAGCAGTATTCGGGCAAGCTCTTATGGCTACACCTTC.

This chain uses TRBV2 with TRBJ2-2, with 7 positions matching TRBD1. Trimming removed 7 bases from V and 5 bases from J; junction bases left unmatched: 10. The CDR3 covers 15 residues. CDR1 and CDR2 from the germline V gene are SNHLY and FYNNEI. CDR3 bases: TGTGCCAGCATTCCCGACAGGGTGGTGACCGGGGAGCTGTTTTTT. It is translated as CASIPDRVVTGELFF.

This clone was seen only once. The chain joins TRBV2 to TRBJ1-3; D remains unclear. V was shortened by 4 bases and J by 7 bases, with 11 bases between the two germline ends. The V gene's germline CDR1 is SNHLY and CDR2 FYNNEI. CDR3 length equals 13 residues. CDR3 protein: CASSASGGNTIYF. Written as DNA, the CDR3 is TGTGCCAGCAGTGCTTCGGGAGGCAACACCATATATTTT.

The chain carries TRBV6-5 and TRBJ2-1; TRBD1 is a possible D gene (6 bases). The CDR3 is made up of 14 amino acids. The V end lost 4 bases, the J end lost 8 bases, and 15 bases lay between the germline ends. Germline assignment: CDR1 MNHEY and CDR2 SVGAGI. CDR3 sequence reads: CASSWAGGLDEQFF. The CDR3 DNA reads TGTGCCAGCAGTTGGGCTGGGGGCTTGGATGAGCAGTTCTTC.